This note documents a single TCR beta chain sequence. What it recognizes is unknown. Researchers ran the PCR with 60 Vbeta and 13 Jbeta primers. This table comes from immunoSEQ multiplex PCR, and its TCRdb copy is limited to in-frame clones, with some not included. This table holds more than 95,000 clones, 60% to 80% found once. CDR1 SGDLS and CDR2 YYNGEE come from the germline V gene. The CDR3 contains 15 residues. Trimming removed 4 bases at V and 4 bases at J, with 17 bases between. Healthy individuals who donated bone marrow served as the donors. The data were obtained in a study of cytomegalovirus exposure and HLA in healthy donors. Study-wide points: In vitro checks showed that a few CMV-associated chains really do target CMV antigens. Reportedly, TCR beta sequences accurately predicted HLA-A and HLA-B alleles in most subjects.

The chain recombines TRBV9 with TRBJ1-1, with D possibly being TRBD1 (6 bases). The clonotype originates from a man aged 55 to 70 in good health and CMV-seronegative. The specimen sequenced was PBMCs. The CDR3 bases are TGTGCCAGCAGCCCCAGGGAGGGGGGGGTCACTGAAGCTTTCTTT. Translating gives CASSPREGGVTEAFF.